The present T cell receptor (beta chain) was sequenced within a study of blood T cell repertoires in COVID-19. Germline V gene lookup returns CDR1 SNHLY and CDR2 FYNNEI. The CDR3 loop spans 14 amino acids. Trimming removed 3 bases from V and 5 bases from J; junction bases left unmatched: 7. The assay was immunoSEQ multiplex PCR, and TCRdb's table has in-frame clones only and misses some. The sample has about 400,000 clones, roughly nine tenths seen once. The sequencing sample was made of peripheral blood. The receptor's source is a man aged 40-49 years with acute or convalescent COVID-19. V usage is TRBV2 and J usage is TRBJ2-7; TRBD1 matches at 7 bases. The CDR3 nucleotides read TGTGCCAGCAGTGATCCCGGACAGGTCGACGAGCAGTACTTC. Protein: CASSDPGQVDEQYF.